This T cell receptor beta chain emerged from a study of cytomegalovirus exposure and HLA in healthy donors. In the study overall: Genotyping showed roughly 83% of a few hundred donors falling in the Caucasian-associated ancestry cluster. Broader study findings: Most of the TCR beta V segments (in an earlier analysis) were productive either about 87% or about 30% of the time.

Primers for the PCR totalled 60 Vbeta and 13 Jbeta. The method was immunoSEQ multiplex PCR; TCRdb's version includes in-frame clones alone and lacks a portion of them. Of 85,000 to 100,000 clones detected, around three quarters appear once; the ten largest clones hold roughly 3.5%. This clone has ten or more counts. Its specificity is unknown. Per germline, CDR1 MNHEY and CDR2 SVGAGI. V dropped 6 bases and J dropped 9 bases, with 9 bases sitting between them. This CDR3 spans 12 amino acids. The source is a male donor in good health and CMV-seropositive. The sequenced sample was PBMCs. The V call is TRBV6-5, the J call TRBJ1-6, with a tentative D call TRBD1 (5 bases). The CDR3 nucleotides are TGTGCCAGCAGCAAAACAGGTTCACCCCTCCACTTT. Translating gives CASSKTGSPLHF.